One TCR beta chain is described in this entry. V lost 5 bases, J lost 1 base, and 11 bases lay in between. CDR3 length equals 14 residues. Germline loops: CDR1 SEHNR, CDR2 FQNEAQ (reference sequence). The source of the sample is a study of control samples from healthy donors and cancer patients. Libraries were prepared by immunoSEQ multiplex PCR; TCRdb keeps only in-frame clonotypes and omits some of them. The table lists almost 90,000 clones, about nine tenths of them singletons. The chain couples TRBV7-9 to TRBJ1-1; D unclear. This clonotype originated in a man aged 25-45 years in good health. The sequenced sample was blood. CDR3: CASSPLDPNTEAFF. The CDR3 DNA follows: TGTGCCAGCAGCCCTCTGGACCCGAACACTGAAGCTTTCTTT.